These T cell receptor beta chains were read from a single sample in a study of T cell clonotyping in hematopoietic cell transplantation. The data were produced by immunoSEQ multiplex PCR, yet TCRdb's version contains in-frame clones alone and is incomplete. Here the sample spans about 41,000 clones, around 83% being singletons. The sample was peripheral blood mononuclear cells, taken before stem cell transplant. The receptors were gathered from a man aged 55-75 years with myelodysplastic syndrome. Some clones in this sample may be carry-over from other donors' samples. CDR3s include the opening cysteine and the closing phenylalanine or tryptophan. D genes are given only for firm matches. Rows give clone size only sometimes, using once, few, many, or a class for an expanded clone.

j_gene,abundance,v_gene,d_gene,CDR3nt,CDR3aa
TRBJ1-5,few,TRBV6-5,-,TGTGCCAGCAGTTCGCTAACAACAGGGATATCAGGGCCCCAGCATTTT,CASSSLTTGISGPQHF
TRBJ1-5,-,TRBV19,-,TGTGCCAGTAGTATGCGACCCCAACAGCCCCAGCATTTT,CASSMRPQQPQHF
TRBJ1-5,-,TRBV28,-,TGTGCCAGCAGTTCCCCCAGCGGGGGTAGGCCCCAGCATTTT,CASSSPSGGRPQHF
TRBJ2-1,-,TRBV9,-,TGTGCCAGCAGACGAGGCAATGAGCAGTTCTTC,CASRRGNEQFF
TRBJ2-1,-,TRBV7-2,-,TGTGCCAGCAGCTTTAACAGGGACAATGAGCAGTTCTTC,CASSFNRDNEQFF
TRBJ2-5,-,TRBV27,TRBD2,TGTGCCACCAAGCGAACTAGCGGGGGATCTCGGGAGACCCAGTACTTC,CATKRTSGGSRETQYF
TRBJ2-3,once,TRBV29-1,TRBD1,TGCAGCGTTGAACCCCGGACAGGGGAAACCACAGATACGCAGTATTTT,CSVEPRTGETTDTQYF
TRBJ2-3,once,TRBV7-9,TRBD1,TGTGCCAGCAGCCTGACAGGGCCAGATACGCAGTATTTT,CASSLTGPDTQYF
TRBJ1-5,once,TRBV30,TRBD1,TGTGCCTGGAGTAGGACAGGGTTGAATCAGCCCCAGCATTTT,CAWSRTGLNQPQHF
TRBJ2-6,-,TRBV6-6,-,TGTGCCAGCAGAGGATCGACAGCCTCTGGGGCCAACGTCCTGACTTTC,CASRGSTASGANVLTF
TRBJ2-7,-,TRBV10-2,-,TGCGCCAGCAGTGAGTACTCCTGGGGGAGGAGCTCCTACGAGCAGTACTTC,CASSEYSWGRSSYEQYF
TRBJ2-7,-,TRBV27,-,TGTGCCAGCAGTCGGACAGCCTACGAGCAGTACTTC,CASSRTAYEQYF
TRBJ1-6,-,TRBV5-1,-,TGCGCCAGCAGCTTGGAGAGCTCCTATAATTCACCCCTCCACTTT,CASSLESSYNSPLHF
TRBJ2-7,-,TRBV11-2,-,TGTGCCAGCAGCGCTAATCGACACTACTACGAGCAGTACTTC,CASSANRHYYEQYF
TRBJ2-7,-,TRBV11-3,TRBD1,TGTGCCAGCAGCGCCCGGGACAGGAGTTACGAGCAGTACTTC,CASSARDRSYEQYF
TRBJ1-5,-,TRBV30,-,TGTGCCTGGAGTGTCCAATTGTTAGGGGGGGGTCGCCGGTTGGACGTCAATCAGCCCCAGCATTTT,CAWSVQLLGGGRRLDVNQPQHF
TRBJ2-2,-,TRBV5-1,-,TGCGCCAGCAGCTTGGACGCGACACCCACCGGGGAGCTGTTTTTT,CASSLDATPTGELFF
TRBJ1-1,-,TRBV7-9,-,TGTGCCAGCAGCCCCATGAGGAACACTGAAGCTTTCTTT,CASSPMRNTEAFF
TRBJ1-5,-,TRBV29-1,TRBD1,TGCAGCGTTGCGACAGGGGGGAATAGCAATCAGCCCCAGCATTTT,CSVATGGNSNQPQHF
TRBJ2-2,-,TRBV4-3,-,TGCGCCAGCAGCCAGGGGGGCAGGAACACCGGGGAGCTGTTTTTT,CASSQGGRNTGELFF
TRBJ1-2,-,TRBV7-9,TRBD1,TGTGCCAGCAGCTTAAGCGGAGGACAGGGGATCTTGGGCTATGGCTACACCTTC,CASSLSGGQGILGYGYTF
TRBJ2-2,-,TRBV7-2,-,TGTGCCAGCAGATCCGGTAGTGGTTCGGCCGGGGAGCTGTTTTTT,CASRSGSGSAGELFF
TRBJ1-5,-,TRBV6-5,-,TGTGCCAGCAGTTACACGGTGGGTCAGCCCCAGCATTTT,CASSYTVGQPQHF